The 16 T cell receptor beta chains reported below all come from one sample, sequenced in a study of T cells in narcolepsy. Clones were sequenced by immunoSEQ multiplex PCR, and TCRdb holds only the in-frame ones, with some missing. The repertoire consists of 23,000 or so clones, with roughly 86% occurring once and the leading ten covering approximately 1.3%. Input material: CD45RA- memory CD4+ T cells from PBMCs. These receptors were taken from a human donor with narcolepsy.

The V and J genes are TRBV19 and TRBJ2-3; D is undetermined. Germline lookup yields CDR1 LNHDA and CDR2 SQIVND (reference sequence). This CDR3 is built from 14 residues. Trimming took off 2 bases at V and 0 bases at J, with 6 bases between the two ends. The CDR3 is CASSIPSSTDTQYF. The CDR3, as DNA: TGTGCCAGTAGTATACCGTCTAGCACAGATACGCAGTATTTT.

V gene TRBV18 combines with J gene TRBJ2-4, with 8 positions matching TRBD2. CDR1 KGHSH and CDR2 LQKENI come from the germline V gene. CDR3 length: 15 residues. V lost 2 bases and J lost 3; bases outside the gene matches: 3. CDR3 amino acids: CASSPAGGGKNIQYF. The CDR3 nucleotides read TGTGCCAGCTCACCAGCGGGGGGAGGCAAAAACATTCAGTACTTC.

This clone was seen a handful of times. The chain recombines TRBV19 with TRBJ1-2; a possible D gene is TRBD1 (6 bases). This CDR3 spans 16 amino acids. V shed 6 bases and J shed 5 bases, with 22 bases lying between them. Germline CDR1 and CDR2: LNHDA and SQIVND (reference sequence). The CDR3: CASSRDMGPGGYGYTF. Written as DNA, the CDR3 is TGTGCCAGTAGCCGGGACATGGGGCCGGGGGGATATGGCTACACCTTC.

The V and J genes are TRBV7-9 and TRBJ2-1, with 13 nucleotides matching TRBD2. J gave up 3 bases and V 1 base, and 6 bases lay outside the gene matches. Germline values: CDR1 SEHNR, CDR2 FQNEAQ (reference sequence). The CDR3 length is 18 residues. This CDR3 is CASSLGLAGGSVYNEQFF. The CDR3 DNA sequence: TGTGCCAGCAGCTTAGGACTAGCGGGAGGTAGCGTCTACAATGAGCAGTTCTTC.

This clone has a single count. The chain links TRBV7-3 to TRBJ2-1; the D is unclear. Germline values: CDR1 SGHTA, CDR2 FQGTGA. The CDR3 runs 14 residues. V lost 5 bases to trimming and J lost 8 bases, with 16 bases between them. The CDR3, as DNA: TGTGCCAGCAGCCCCGAGAGTGGTATGCATGAGCAGTTCTTC. Translating it yields CASSPESGMHEQFF.

This clone came up once. This chain uses TRBV5-1 with TRBJ2-2; TRBD2 matches 12 bases. CDR1 is SGHRS and CDR2 is YFSETQ in the germline V gene. J was trimmed by 6 bases and V by 4 bases; bases with no gene match: 7. The CDR3 spans 16 residues. In DNA, the CDR3 is TGCGCCAGCAGCGAACTAGCGGGAGGCGGTGCCGGGGAGCTGTTTTTT. It is translated as CASSELAGGGAGELFF.

This chain uses TRBV14 with TRBJ1-1, with a tentative D call TRBD1 (6 bases). CDR3 length: 15 residues. Germline V lookup: CDR1 SGHDN, CDR2 FVKESK. V gave up 2 bases and J gave up 0 bases, with 10 bases separating them. CDR3: CASSQFGGLNTEAFF. CDR3 DNA: TGTGCCAGCAGCCAATTCGGGGGCTTGAACACTGAAGCTTTCTTT. The variable domain in full, completed from reference TRBV14 and TRBJ1-1, reads EAGVTQFPSHSVIEKGQTVTLRCDPISGHDNLYWYRRVMGKEIKFLLHFVKESKQDESGMPNNRFLAERTGGTYSTLKVQPAELEDSGVYFCASSQFGGLNTEAFFGQGTRLTVV.

The genes are TRBV10-3 and TRBJ2-7; 8 bases fit TRBD1. This CDR3 contains 16 residues. J gave up 3 bases and V 3 bases, and 10 bases lay outside the gene matches. From germline, CDR1 is ENHRY and CDR2 SYGVKD. Here the CDR3 DNA reads TGTGCCATCAGTGAACCGCCGGGACAGGTAAACTACGAGCAGTACTTC. Translating gives CAISEPPGQVNYEQYF.

The sample holds one count of this clone. This chain joins TRBV5-1 and TRBJ2-1; D may be TRBD2 (5 bases). Germline values: CDR1 SGHRS, CDR2 YFSETQ. This CDR3 region has 15 residues. Between the trimmed V and J ends, which lost 0 bases and 6 bases, there was a span of 13 bases. CDR3 nucleotide sequence: TGCGCCAGCAGCTTGGCCGTGGCGGGCTTCAATGAGCAGTTCTTC. It specifies CASSLAVAGFNEQFF.

J is TRBJ2-6 and V is TRBV19; D is possibly TRBD2 (7 bases). CDR1 LNHDA and CDR2 SQIVND come from the germline V gene (reference sequence). Trimming shortened V by 4 bases and J by 2 bases, and 12 bases separated the two germline ends. The CDR3 length is 16 residues. Here the CDR3 reads CASSRGGGPGANVLTF. The CDR3 DNA follows: TGTGCCAGTAGTAGGGGAGGGGGTCCTGGGGCCAACGTCCTGACTTTC.

The chain couples TRBV7-2 to TRBJ2-7; D not certain. V lost 5 bases and J lost 4, with 6 bases in between. CDR1 SGHTA and CDR2 FQGNSA come from the germline V gene. This CDR3 spans 11 amino acids. The CDR3: CASSESYEQYF. DNA of the CDR3: TGTGCCAGCAGCGAGTCGTACGAGCAGTACTTC.

V is TRBV6-6 and J is TRBJ2-3; D remains ambiguous. Per the germline V gene, CDR1 is MNHNY and CDR2 is SVGAGI (reference sequence). V was shortened by 8 bases and J by 6 bases, with 3 bases between the two germline ends. This CDR3 has 9 amino acids. Written as DNA, the CDR3 is TGTGCCAGCGGGGATACGCAGTATTTT. It translates to CASGDTQYF.

The CDR3: CASSTGQAKNIQYF. The CDR3, as DNA: TGTGCCAGCAGCACGGGACAGGCCAAAAACATTCAGTACTTC. The rearrangement links TRBV27 to TRBJ2-4; 7 positions agree with TRBD1. The germline V gene has CDR1 MNHEY and CDR2 SMNVEV (reference sequence). The CDR3 totals 14 residues. V shed 6 bases, J shed 1 base, and the junction held 3 bases outside the gene matches.

CDR3 residues: CATYAAGRGGRVWASYGQFF. CDR3 DNA: TGTGCCACCTATGCGGCGGGAAGGGGAGGGCGCGTGTGGGCATCATATGGGCAGTTCTTC. J is TRBJ2-1 and V is TRBV28; 7 bases line up with TRBD2. Germline lookup yields CDR1 MDHEN and CDR2 SYDVKM. This CDR3 spans 20 amino acids. V was clipped by 10 bases and J by 12 bases; unmatched bases: 36.

This clone was observed a handful of times. The chain employs TRBV7-2 and TRBJ2-2; no clear D gene. This CDR3 has 16 residues. V was trimmed by 5 bases and J by 1 base, leaving 14 bases between them. The germline V gene encodes CDR1 SGHTA and CDR2 FQGNSA. The CDR3: CASSHLQARNTGELFF. In DNA form, the CDR3 reads TGTGCCAGCAGCCATTTGCAAGCGCGGAACACCGGGGAGCTGTTTTTT.

The chain couples TRBV5-1 to TRBJ2-1; D uncertain. This CDR3 is 15 amino acids long. V dropped 0 bases and J dropped 0 bases, with 7 bases sitting between them. Germline V lookup: CDR1 SGHRS, CDR2 YFSETQ. CDR3 sequence reads: CASSLVKNSYNEQFF. In DNA, the CDR3 is TGCGCCAGCAGCTTGGTGAAGAACTCCTACAATGAGCAGTTCTTC.